What follows are 32 T cell receptor beta chains derived from one specimen sequenced in a study of blood T cell repertoires in COVID-19. Sequenced by immunoSEQ multiplex PCR; TCRdb stores in-frame clones only, minus some. The sample includes about 390,000 clones, roughly 89% of them seen just once. The sample taken for sequencing was PBMCs or T cells enriched from blood (not recorded which). The receptors were gathered from a woman in her fifties or sixties who had recovered from COVID-19.

This chain links TRBV30 with TRBJ2-7; 9 nucleotides agree with TRBD1. Germline assignment: CDR1 GTSNPN and CDR2 SVGIG (reference sequence). V was pared by 1 base and J by 5 bases, with 12 bases of the junction left unmatched. CDR3 size: 16 residues. Here the CDR3 reads CAWSGAGTGIIDEQYF. DNA for the CDR3: TGTGCCTGGAGTGGCGCCGGGACAGGGATTATCGACGAGCAGTACTTC.

This sequence joins TRBV25-1 and TRBJ1-2; possibly TRBD1 for D (5 bases). The CDR3 runs 15 residues. Germline CDR1 and CDR2: MGHDK and SYGVNS. V lost 0 bases to trimming and J lost 5 bases, with 13 bases between them. The CDR3 DNA follows: TGTGCCAGCAGTGAATATGGGACGACTAGATATGGCTACACCTTC. It yields the protein CASSEYGTTRYGYTF.

This sequence joins TRBV23-1 and TRBJ1-1; 7 bases agree with TRBD1. TRBV23-1 has ORF status, its function being uncertain. The ends lost 1 base at V and 0 bases at J; junction bases unmatched: 2. This CDR3 is built from 15 residues. CDR3 sequence reads: CASSQLDRMNTEAFF. CDR3 coding DNA: TGCGCCAGCAGTCAATTGGACAGGATGAACACTGAAGCTTTCTTT.

This clone was picked up one time. The chain has TRBV10-3 and TRBJ2-6; TRBD1 matches 9 bases. This CDR3 contains 17 residues. The V gene's germline CDR1 is ENHRY and CDR2 SYGVKD. V shed 8 bases, J shed 4 bases, and the junction held 12 bases outside the gene matches. This chain's CDR3 is CAIAMGQGLFGANVLTF. The DNA for the CDR3 is TGTGCCATCGCAATGGGACAGGGATTGTTCGGGGCCAACGTCCTGACTTTC.

V gene TRBV6-5 combines with J gene TRBJ1-3; TRBD1 might be the D (5 bases). V lost 0 bases and J lost 3, with 12 bases in between. This CDR3 comprises 16 residues. CDR1 is MNHEY and CDR2 is SVGAGI in the germline V gene. This CDR3 reads CASSYSGREGGNTIYF. The CDR3 DNA is TGTGCCAGCAGTTACTCGGGCAGGGAGGGTGGAAACACCATATATTTT.

The DNA of the CDR3 is TGTGCCAGCAGTTTAACATCGTTACAGGGTAGAACCACTGAAGCTTTCTTT. Translated, it gives CASSLTSLQGRTTEAFF. The rearrangement links TRBV27 to TRBJ1-1, with D possibly TRBD1 on 6 matching bases. The CDR3 is 17 amino acids. Per the germline V gene, CDR1 is MNHEY and CDR2 is SMNVEV (reference sequence). V was shortened by 2 bases and J by 4 bases, with 20 bases between the two germline ends.

The chain has TRBV6-2 or TRBV6-3 and TRBJ1-1; no reliable D call. CDR3 length: 16 amino acids. V was shortened by 2 bases and J by 0 bases, with 13 bases between the two germline ends. The germline gives CDR1 MNHEY, CDR2 SVGEGT. CDR3 nucleotides: TGTGCCAGCAGTTACGAGCGAAGTCGGTTGAACACTGAAGCTTTCTTT. As protein: CASSYERSRLNTEAFF.

This chain joins TRBV5-1 and TRBJ2-7; a weak D match, TRBD2 (6 bases). CDR3 length: 16 amino acids. CDR1 SGHRS and CDR2 YFSETQ come from the germline V gene. V lost 4 bases, J lost 5 bases, and 22 bases lay in between. The CDR3 region is CASSQERRGGGDEQYF. The CDR3 DNA is TGCGCCAGCAGCCAGGAACGGAGGGGTGGTGGTGACGAGCAGTACTTC.

The CDR3: CASSPGFGRSTGELFF. The CDR3 region has the DNA TGTGCCAGCAGCCCTGGGTTTGGGCGAAGTACCGGGGAGCTGTTTTTT. V and J are TRBV11-2 and TRBJ2-2; D gene unclear. Trimming stripped 5 bases from V and 5 bases from J, with 18 bases between. The germline V gene encodes CDR1 SGHAT and CDR2 FQNNGV. The CDR3 has 16 residues.

The J gene is TRBJ2-1, the V gene TRBV27, with TRBD1 as a possible D gene (5 bases). CDR1 is MNHEY, CDR2 SMNVEV, per germline (reference sequence). The CDR3 is 16 amino acids. V gave up 5 bases and J gave up 6 bases, with 20 bases separating them. CDR3: CASSVQTVFIPNEQFF. The CDR3 coding sequence is TGTGCCAGCAGTGTCCAGACAGTCTTCATCCCCAATGAGCAGTTCTTC.

This clone has just a few counts. The chain employs TRBV18 and TRBJ2-7; D possibly corresponds to TRBD1 (5 bases). V lost 4 bases to trimming and J lost 6 bases, with 10 bases between them. This CDR3 is 12 amino acids long. Germline V gene data show CDR1 as KGHSH and CDR2 as LQKENI. The CDR3 DNA reads TGTGCCAGCTCACGAAGGGGTGGCGAGCAGTACTTC. Protein sequence: CASSRRGGEQYF.

This chain links TRBV4-2 with TRBJ2-1; 10 bases are shared with TRBD2. The CDR3 has 16 amino acids. Germline loops: CDR1 LGHNA, CDR2 YNFKEQ. J lost 10 bases, V lost 2 bases, and 11 bases had no gene match. The CDR3 sequence is CASSQYTSGTAGEQFF. The CDR3 nucleotides are TGTGCCAGCAGCCAATATACTAGCGGGACCGCCGGGGAGCAGTTCTTC.

This rearrangement joins TRBV29-1 to TRBJ1-5, with TRBD1 as a possible D gene (6 bases). Germline loops: CDR1 SQVTM, CDR2 ANQGSEA. V lost 3 bases and J 4 bases, leaving 10 bases between the germline ends. The CDR3 is 13 residues long. Here the CDR3 reads CSVEWDTNQPQHF. CDR3 nucleotides: TGCAGCGTTGAGTGGGACACTAATCAGCCCCAGCATTTT.

V and J are TRBV7-2 and TRBJ1-4; D possibly corresponds to TRBD1 (6 bases). The CDR3 spans 15 residues. Germline V gene lookup returns CDR1 SGHTA and CDR2 FQGNSA. V was clipped by 0 bases and J by 7 bases, with 12 bases between them. CDR3: CASSLALSGAEKLFF. The CDR3, as DNA: TGTGCCAGCAGCTTAGCGCTATCAGGGGCTGAAAAACTGTTTTTT.

The gene calls are TRBV10-3 and TRBJ1-5; perhaps TRBD1 as D (6 bases). This CDR3 has 16 amino acids. CDR1 and CDR2 from the germline V gene are ENHRY and SYGVKD. V was pared by 8 bases and J by 0 bases, with 17 bases between. CDR3 sequence reads: CAISNRETYSNQPQHF. The DNA of the CDR3 is TGTGCCATCTCTAACAGGGAGACTTATAGCAATCAGCCCCAGCATTTT.

This chain connects TRBV5-1 to TRBJ1-4; a weak D match, TRBD1 (6 bases). The V gene's germline CDR1 is SGHRS and CDR2 YFSETQ. CDR3 length equals 15 residues. V lost 5 bases to trimming and J lost 0 bases, with 11 bases between them. DNA for the CDR3: TGCGCCAGCAGGGACAGCTTTGCAACTAATGAAAAACTGTTTTTT. Amino acid sequence: CASRDSFATNEKLFF.

This chain connects TRBV29-1 to TRBJ1-2; the D gene is possibly TRBD1 (6 bases). Germline values: CDR1 SQVTM, CDR2 ANQGSEA. This CDR3 contains 13 residues. The ends were cut back, 3 bases at V and 7 bases at J, with 15 bases in the middle. The CDR3 is CSVDRGTRGGYTF. CDR3 in DNA: TGCAGCGTTGACAGGGGAACAAGGGGTGGCTACACCTTC.

V is TRBV11-1 and J is TRBJ1-6, with D maybe TRBD1 (6 bases). In germline, CDR1 is SGHAT, CDR2 FQDESV (reference sequence). The CDR3 loop spans 15 amino acids. Trimming took off 5 bases at V and 9 bases at J, with 17 bases between the two ends. This CDR3 is CASSIGQNPLSPLHF. In nucleotides, the CDR3 is TGTGCCAGCAGCATCGGACAGAATCCACTTTCACCCCTCCACTTT.

The rearrangement uses TRBV18 and TRBJ1-1; D not certain. CDR3 length: 15 residues. V was shortened by 1 base and J by 3 bases, with 12 bases between the two germline ends. Germline V lookup: CDR1 KGHSH, CDR2 LQKENI. This CDR3 reads CASSPQEGGDTEAFF. The CDR3 DNA sequence: TGTGCCAGCTCACCACAGGAGGGTGGGGACACTGAAGCTTTCTTT.

This chain uses TRBV19 with TRBJ2-7, with TRBD2 matching 11 bases. This CDR3 is 14 amino acids long. The germline CDR1 and CDR2 sequences are LNHDA and SQIVND (reference sequence). V shed 3 bases and J 7 bases; nucleotides not matched to a gene: 5. The CDR3 DNA reads TGTGCCAGTAGTATTAGCGGGGGGGCATCGGAGCAGTACTTC. Encoded protein: CASSISGGASEQYF.

For the CDR3, the DNA is TGTGCCAGCAGCCAGGAGGGGAACACTGAAGCTTTCTTT. Amino acid sequence: CASSQEGNTEAFF. The J gene is TRBJ1-1, the V gene TRBV9, with D uncertain. V was shortened by 4 bases and J by 1 base, with 8 bases between the two germline ends. This CDR3 is 13 amino acids long. Germline lookup yields CDR1 SGDLS and CDR2 YYNGEE.

J is TRBJ1-2 and V is TRBV6-5, with a tentative D call TRBD1 (5 bases). CDR3 size: 16 residues. V was trimmed by 4 bases and J by 0 bases, leaving 15 bases between them. CDR1 MNHEY and CDR2 SVGAGI come from the germline V gene. The CDR3 DNA is TGTGCCAGCAGTTCATATACAGGACGAGCTAACTATGGCTACACCTTC. Translating gives CASSSYTGRANYGYTF.

For the CDR3, the DNA is TGTGCCAGCGCCGGAATTCCGACAGGGGTAGGCCGGGGGTGGGTGAACACTGAAGCTTTCTTT. Translating it yields CASAGIPTGVGRGWVNTEAFF. The chain uses TRBV3-1 (or the pseudogene TRBV3-2) and TRBJ1-1; 8 nucleotides agree with TRBD1. The germline CDR1 and CDR2 sequences are LGHDT and YNNKEL (reference sequence). V was pared by 8 bases and J by 0 bases, with 26 bases of the junction left unmatched. This CDR3 contains 21 residues.

This clone was detected only a few times. The chain carries TRBV5-1 and TRBJ2-1; D call uncertain. The V and J ends lost 0 bases and 5 bases respectively, with 9 bases between them. The V gene's germline CDR1 is SGHRS and CDR2 YFSETQ. This CDR3 region has 14 residues. The CDR3, as DNA: TGCGCCAGCAGCTTGGACAGCACTCACAATGAGCAGTTCTTC. It codes for CASSLDSTHNEQFF.

This sequence joins TRBV9 and TRBJ2-1; 12 bases map to TRBD2. Trimming removed 1 base from V and 8 bases from J; junction bases left unmatched: 4. Germline values: CDR1 SGDLS, CDR2 YYNGEE. This CDR3 is built from 15 residues. The CDR3 protein is CASSVLAGGPDEQFF. The CDR3 coding sequence is TGTGCCAGCAGCGTACTAGCGGGGGGGCCGGATGAGCAGTTCTTC.

This clone was observed a single time. This rearrangement joins TRBV4-2 to TRBJ2-1; 8 bases agree with TRBD2. Looked up from germline, CDR1 is LGHNA and CDR2 is YNFKEQ. The CDR3 totals 14 residues. V lost 6 bases, J lost 4 bases, and 5 bases stayed unmatched. Here the CDR3 DNA reads TGTGCCAGCAGAGCCGGGGGGGATTACAATGAGCAGTTCTTC. It specifies CASRAGGDYNEQFF.

The V and J genes are TRBV15 and TRBJ2-1, with 7 bases lining up with TRBD1. Germline lookup yields CDR1 LNHNV and CDR2 YYDKDF (reference sequence). V gave up 5 bases and J gave up 10 bases; unmatched junction bases: 11. CDR3 length equals 14 residues. The CDR3 sequence is CATSPDTGTVEQFF. CDR3 coding DNA: TGTGCCACCAGCCCCGACACCGGGACAGTGGAGCAGTTCTTC.

This clone showed up just once. The chain joins TRBV6-1 to TRBJ1-2; the D gene is possibly TRBD1 (5 bases). Germline values: CDR1 MNHNS, CDR2 SASEGT. Trimming stripped 1 base from V and 3 bases from J, with 12 bases between. This CDR3 region has 15 residues. The CDR3: CASSEDRFMYYGYTF. The CDR3 nucleotides are TGTGCCAGCAGTGAAGACAGGTTTATGTACTATGGCTACACCTTC.

The chain recombines TRBV6-5 with TRBJ2-5, with 9 bases aligning to TRBD1. The J segment lost 5 bases and the V segment lost 4 bases, leaving 5 bases of the junction unmatched. CDR1 and CDR2 from the germline V gene are MNHEY and SVGAGI. The CDR3 covers 14 residues. DNA of the CDR3: TGTGCCAGCAGTTCGCTTGGACAGGGGGAGACCCAGTACTTC. Translation: CASSSLGQGETQYF.

This clone has just one count. The CDR3 DNA is TGTGCCAGCAGCCCCCCCGGGGGGGCCACTGAAGCTTTCTTT. This sequence encodes CASSPPGGATEAFF. The J gene is TRBJ1-1, the V gene TRBV5-5; possible D gene TRBD1, 6 bases. V lost 4 bases and J 4 bases, leaving 14 bases between the germline ends. The germline CDR1 and CDR2 sequences are SGHKS and YYEKEE (reference sequence). This CDR3 comprises 14 residues. Using reference TRBV5-5 and TRBJ1-1 for the parts outside the CDR3, the full variable domain is DAGVTQSPTHLIKTRGQQVTLRCSPISGHKSVSWYQQVLGQGPQFIFQYYEKEERGRGNFPDRFSARQFPNYSSELNVNALLLGDSALYLCASSPPGGATEAFFGQGTRLTVV.

This clone was seen only once. Within the sample, other DNA sequences also encode this same CDR3. The chain is built from TRBV10-3 and TRBJ1-2; 9 bases match TRBD1. The CDR3 length is 14 residues. Germline assignment: CDR1 ENHRY and CDR2 SYGVKD. J was trimmed by 5 bases and V by 2 bases; bases with no gene match: 3. CDR3 protein: CAISESGTGYGYTF. The CDR3 bases are TGTGCCATCAGTGAGAGCGGGACAGGGTATGGCTACACCTTC.

The V and J genes are TRBV30 and TRBJ2-7; 10 bases are shared with TRBD2. This CDR3 spans 13 amino acids. Germline V gene lookup returns CDR1 GTSNPN and CDR2 SVGIG (reference sequence). CDR3 in DNA: TGTGCTGGCACAAGAGCGGGGGGGTACGAGCAGTACTTC. Translated, it gives CAGTRAGGYEQYF.